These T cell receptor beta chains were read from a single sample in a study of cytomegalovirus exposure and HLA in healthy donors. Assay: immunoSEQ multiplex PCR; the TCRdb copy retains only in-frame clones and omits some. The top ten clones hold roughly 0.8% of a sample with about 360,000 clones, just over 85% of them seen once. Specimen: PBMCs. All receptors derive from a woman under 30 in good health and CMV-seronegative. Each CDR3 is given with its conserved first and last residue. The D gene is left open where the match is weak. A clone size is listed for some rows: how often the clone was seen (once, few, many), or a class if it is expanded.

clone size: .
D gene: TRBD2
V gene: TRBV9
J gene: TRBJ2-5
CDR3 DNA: TGTGCCAGTGCGTCTAGCGGACAAGAGACCCAGTACTTC
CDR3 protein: CASASSGQETQYF

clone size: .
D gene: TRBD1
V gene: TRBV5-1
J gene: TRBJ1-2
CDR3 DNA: TGCGCCAGCAGCTCCCACCCCGGGACAGATGGCTACACCTTC
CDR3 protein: CASSSHPGTDGYTF

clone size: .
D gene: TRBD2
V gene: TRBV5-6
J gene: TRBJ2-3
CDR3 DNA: TGTGCCAGCAGCTTGACTAGCGGGAGTCTTTATACGCAGTATTTT
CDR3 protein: CASSLTSGSLYTQYF

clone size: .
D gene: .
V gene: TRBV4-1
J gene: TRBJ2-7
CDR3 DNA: TGCGCCAGCAGCCAAGATGTATCAGGCTTTCCCTACGAGCAGTACTTC
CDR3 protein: CASSQDVSGFPYEQYF

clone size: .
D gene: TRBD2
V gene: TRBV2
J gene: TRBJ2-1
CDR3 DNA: TGTGCCAGCAGTGTTGGTGGGGCGGGAGGGTCCTACAATGAGCAGTTCTTC
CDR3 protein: CASSVGGAGGSYNEQFF

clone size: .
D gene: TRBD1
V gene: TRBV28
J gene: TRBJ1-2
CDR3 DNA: TGTGCCAGCCTTGGGACAGCTTATGGCTACACCTTC
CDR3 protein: CASLGTAYGYTF

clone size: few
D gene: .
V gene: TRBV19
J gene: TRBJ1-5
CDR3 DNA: TGTGCCAGTAGTATCGGGGGGGCTGGGAATCAGCCCCAGCATTTT
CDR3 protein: CASSIGGAGNQPQHF

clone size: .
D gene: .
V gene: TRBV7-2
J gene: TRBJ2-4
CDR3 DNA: TGTGCCAGCACCAATAGCGGCTCGGCCAAAAACATTCAGTACTTC
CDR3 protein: CASTNSGSAKNIQYF

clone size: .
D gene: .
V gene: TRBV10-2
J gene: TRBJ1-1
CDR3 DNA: TGCGCCAGCCGCGGGACGGGAAACAAGAACACTGAAGCTTTCTTT
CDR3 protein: CASRGTGNKNTEAFF

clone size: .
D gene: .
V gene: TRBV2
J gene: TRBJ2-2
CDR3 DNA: TGTGCCAGGAGATTGGACAGTCGGGCCACCGGGGAGCTGTTTTTT
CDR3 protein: CARRLDSRATGELFF

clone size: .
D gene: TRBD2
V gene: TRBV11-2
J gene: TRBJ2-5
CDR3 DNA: TGTGCCAGCAGACCTAGCGGGGGGTACCAAGAGACCCAGTACTTC
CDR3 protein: CASRPSGGYQETQYF

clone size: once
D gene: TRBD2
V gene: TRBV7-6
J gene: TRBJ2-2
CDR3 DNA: TGTGCCGGCAGCAAAGTAACGGGGGGACGAACCGGGGAGCTGTTTTTT
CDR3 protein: CAGSKVTGGRTGELFF

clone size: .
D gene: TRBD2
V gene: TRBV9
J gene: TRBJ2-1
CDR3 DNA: TGTGCCAGCAGCGTAGTGGCTAGCGGGACTTACAATGAGCAGTTCTTC
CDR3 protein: CASSVVASGTYNEQFF

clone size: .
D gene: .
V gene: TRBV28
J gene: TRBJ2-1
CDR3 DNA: TGTGCCAGCAGTCCCTTTTTCGGCTCCTACAATGAGCAGTTCTTC
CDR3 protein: CASSPFFGSYNEQFF

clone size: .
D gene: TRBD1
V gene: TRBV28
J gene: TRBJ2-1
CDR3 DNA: TGTGCCAGCAGTCCGCCGGGACAGGGATGGGGTGAGCAGTTCTTC
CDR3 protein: CASSPPGQGWGEQFF

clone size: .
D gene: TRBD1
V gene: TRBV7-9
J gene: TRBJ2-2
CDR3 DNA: TGTGCCAGCGGGGTCCGGACAGGGGGTTCCGGGGAGCTGTTTTTT
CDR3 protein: CASGVRTGGSGELFF

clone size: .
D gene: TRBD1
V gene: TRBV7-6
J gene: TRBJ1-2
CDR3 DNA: TGTGCCAGCAGCTTAGGACAGGGACGTAACTATGGCTACACCTTC
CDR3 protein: CASSLGQGRNYGYTF